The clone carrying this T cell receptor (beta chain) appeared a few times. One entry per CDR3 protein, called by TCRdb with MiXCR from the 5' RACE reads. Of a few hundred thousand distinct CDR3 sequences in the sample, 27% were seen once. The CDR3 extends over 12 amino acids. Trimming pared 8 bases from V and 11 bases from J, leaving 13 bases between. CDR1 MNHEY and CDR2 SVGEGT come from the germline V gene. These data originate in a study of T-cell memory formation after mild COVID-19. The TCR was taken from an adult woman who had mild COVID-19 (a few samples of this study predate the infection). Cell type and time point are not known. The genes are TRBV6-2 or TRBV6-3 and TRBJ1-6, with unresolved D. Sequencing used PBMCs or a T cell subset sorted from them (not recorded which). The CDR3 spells CASGPLSTPLHF. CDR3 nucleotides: TGTGCCAGCGGGCCGCTTTCGACACCCCTCCACTTT.